This T cell receptor beta chain was identified during a study of T cells in Graves' hyperthyroidism and ophthalmopathy. Background on the study: Peripheral blood was drawn at first diagnosis, prior to all treatment.

This CDR3 region has 11 residues. V shed 7 bases and J shed 9 bases, with 13 bases lying between them. Germline CDR1 is DFQATT and CDR2 is SNEGSKA (reference sequence). Active moderate-to-severe ophthalmopathy, Clinical Activity Score at least 3, NOSPECS at least 4, under 3 months' duration. Uncontrolled infection, other autoimmune disease, pregnancy or lactation excluded patients. Used for diagnoses were clinical symptoms, serum thyroxine and TRAb, thyroid ultrasound and orbital computed tomography. The TCR beta CDR3 regions underwent amplification using RNA transcripts as the source. Carried out on the TCR CDR3, a first-round RT-PCR used the HTBI primer set. TCRdb reanalysed the multiplex PCR reads using MiXCR and keeps one entry per CDR3 protein. The profile shows about 330,000 distinct CDR3 sequences, roughly an eighth of them singletons. This clonotype has ten or more counts.

The sequence was obtained from a woman between 35 and 50 years old with Graves' ophthalmopathy. The V call is TRBV20-1, the J call TRBJ2-1; D not certain. Sequencing was done on a sample of blood. CDR3 in amino acids: CSVVALFEQFF. In nucleotides, the CDR3 is TGCAGTGTGGTGGCTCTGTTTGAGCAGTTCTTC.